The clone carrying this TCR beta chain was counted many times. Its target is not known. Amplification from RNA transcripts yielded the TCR beta CDR3 regions. First-round RT-PCR with HTBI primers preceded a second-round multiplex PCR. One entry per CDR3 protein results from TCRdb running MiXCR on the multiplex PCR reads. The data contain about 620,000 distinct CDR3 sequences, approximately 22% of them singletons. PBMCs were density-gradient isolated from around 11 ml fresh blood. The germline V gene encodes CDR1 LNHDA and CDR2 SQIVND (reference sequence). The CDR3 is 13 residues long. Trimming pared 7 bases from V and 4 bases from J, leaving 13 bases between. The sample is drawn from a study of Graves' ophthalmopathy and Graves' hyperthyroidism. Study-level results: Blood also held most thyroid clonotypes expanded above 0.001 frequency.

This chain connects TRBV19 to TRBJ1-2; D might be TRBD1 (5 bases). This TCR was sampled from a woman in her late teens or twenties with stable Graves' hyperthyroidism. Some clones in this sample may be carry-over from other donors' samples. Sequences were obtained from peripheral blood. This CDR3 reads CASTSGSSYGYTF. The CDR3 coding sequence is TGTGCCAGTACCTCAGGGAGTAGCTATGGCTACACCTTC.